Listed here is a single TCR beta chain. The germline CDR1 and CDR2 sequences are SQVTM and ANQGSEA. The germline V and J ends were trimmed by 7 bases and 0 bases, with 19 bases remaining between them. The CDR3 covers 16 residues. In the study's own analysis: Amplification of reference gene primers was used by the study to estimate nucleated cell counts. Produced via immunoSEQ multiplex PCR; TCRdb's table is partial and in-frame only. Clone size and V and J calls were adopted from that table, with D and trimming inferred from the DNA. Among about 200,000 clones listed, roughly 82% were seen once. This record belongs to a study of blood T cell repertoires in COVID-19.

This chain links TRBV29-1 with TRBJ1-3; the D is unclear. Sequenced input: PBMCs or T cells enriched from blood (not recorded which). This clonotype was sampled from a man between 40 and 49 years old with acute COVID-19. CDR3 in DNA: TGCAGCGCGATTAGAGGACTTCCTAGCTCTGGAAACACCATATATTTT. It is translated as CSAIRGLPSSGNTIYF.